This T cell receptor beta chain stems from a study of beta chain features in type 1 diabetes. Overall study results and limits: All four CD4+ subsets of Type 1 diabetes patients contained TCRB CDR3s that were moderately but significantly shorter. The study found fewer insertions and more deletions at VDJ junctions in type 1 diabetes patients.

As regards this clone: Antigen: not known.

Of the isolated RNA, all was reverse transcribed, and so the sequenced material was expressed TCRB transcripts. Method: immunoSEQ multiplex PCR; TCRdb's copy keeps in-frame clones and lacks some. The sample includes some 410,000 clones, approximately 10% of them seen just once. CDR1 SGHTA and CDR2 FQGNSA come from the germline V gene. V lost 1 base and J lost 11, with 5 bases in between. The CDR3 spans 10 residues. One heparinised draw, averaging about 0.11 L, was taken per donor. The TCR sequence derives from a woman between 18 and 29 years old in good health. The rearrangement links TRBV7-2 to TRBJ1-1, with D perhaps matching TRBD1 (5 bases). Sequencing was performed on naive CD4+ T cells from blood. The CDR3 here is CASSLEGAFF. For the CDR3, the DNA is TGTGCCAGCAGCTTAGAGGGGGCTTTCTTT.